This T cell receptor beta chain comes out of a study of T cells in localized non-small cell lung cancer. As to this clone: Antigen specificity is unknown.

Some clones are missing from TCRdb's copy, which holds only in-frame ones; the method was immunoSEQ multiplex PCR. The data contain tens of thousands of clones, 80% of them seen just once; the ten biggest clones take up approximately 9.7%. Study-level results: Median around 54 top-100 tumor clones were shared with paired adjacent lung. Uninvolved adjacent lung, not tumor, had the highest T cell clonality. There was an association of higher blood T cell density with longer overall survival.

The CDR3 contains 13 residues. V lost 2 bases to trimming and J lost 3 bases, with 11 bases between them. Germline CDR1 reads GTSNPN; CDR2 reads SVGIG (reference sequence). Sample: peripheral blood, taken before any cancer treatment. V is TRBV30 and J is TRBJ2-7; maybe TRBD1 (6 bases). This clonotype was sampled from a female donor older than 55 with stage I lung adenocarcinoma. The CDR3 DNA follows: TGTGCCTGGAGTCGGGGACACTTCTACGAGCAGTACTTC. Protein: CAWSRGHFYEQYF.